This TCR beta chain was sequenced during a study of cytomegalovirus exposure and HLA in healthy donors. The study, taken as a whole, reports: Most sequenced TCRs were rare (though some public TCRs occurred in many donors). Reported performance of the classifier showed diagnosis of cytomegalovirus status with high specificity and sensitivity.

Sequenced by immunoSEQ multiplex PCR; TCRdb stores in-frame clones only, minus some. The sample has 280,000 or so clones; more than 75% are singletons. With respect to this clone: The target antigen is unknown.

V lost 6 bases to trimming and J lost 8 bases, with 13 bases between them. This CDR3 is built from 12 residues. Germline CDR1 LNHDA, CDR2 SQIVND (reference sequence). The J gene is TRBJ1-1, the V gene TRBV19, with TRBD1 as a possible D gene (6 bases). This receptor was identified in a woman aged 18-29 years in good health and CMV-seronegative. The sequenced sample consisted of PBMCs. The CDR3 DNA follows: TGTGCCAGTAGATGGCCGGGGGGCGAAGCTTTCTTT. It codes for CASRWPGGEAFF.